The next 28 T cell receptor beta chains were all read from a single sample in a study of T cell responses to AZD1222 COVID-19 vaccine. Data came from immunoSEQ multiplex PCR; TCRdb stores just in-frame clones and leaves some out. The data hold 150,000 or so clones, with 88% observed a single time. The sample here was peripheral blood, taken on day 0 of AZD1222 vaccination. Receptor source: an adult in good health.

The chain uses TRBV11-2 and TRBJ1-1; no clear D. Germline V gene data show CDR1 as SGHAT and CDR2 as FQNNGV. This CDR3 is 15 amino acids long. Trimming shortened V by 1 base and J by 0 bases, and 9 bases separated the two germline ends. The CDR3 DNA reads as TGTGCCAGCAGCTTAGTTCCTGCCATGAACACTGAAGCTTTCTTT. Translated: CASSLVPAMNTEAFF.

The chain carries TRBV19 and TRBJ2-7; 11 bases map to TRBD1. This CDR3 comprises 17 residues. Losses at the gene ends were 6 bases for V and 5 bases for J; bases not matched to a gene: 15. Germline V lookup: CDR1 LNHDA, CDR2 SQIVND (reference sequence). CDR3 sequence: CASSAESGTGGLNEQYF. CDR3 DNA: TGTGCCAGTAGCGCAGAATCCGGGACAGGGGGTCTCAACGAGCAGTACTTC. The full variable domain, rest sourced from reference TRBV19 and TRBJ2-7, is DGGITQSPKYLFRKEGQNVTLSCEQNLNHDAMYWYRQDPGQGLRLIYYSQIVNDFQKGDIAEGYSVSREKKESFPLTVTSAQKNPTAFYLCASSAESGTGGLNEQYFGPGTRLTVT.

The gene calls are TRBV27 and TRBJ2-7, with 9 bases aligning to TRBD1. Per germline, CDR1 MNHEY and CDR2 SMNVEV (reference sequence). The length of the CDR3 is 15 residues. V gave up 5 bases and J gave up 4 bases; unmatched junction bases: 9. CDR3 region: CASSPWGQGTYEQYF. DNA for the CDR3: TGTGCCAGCAGTCCCTGGGGACAGGGAACTTACGAGCAGTACTTC.

The chain's CDR3 is CASSTIDPYGYGYTF. CDR3 nucleotides: TGTGCCAGCAGCACCATAGATCCCTATGGCTATGGCTACACCTTC. The J gene is TRBJ1-2, the V gene TRBV11-2; D unclear. Germline-derived CDR1 and CDR2 are SGHAT and FQNNGV. V shed 5 bases and J shed 4 bases, with 17 bases lying between them. This CDR3 is 15 amino acids long.

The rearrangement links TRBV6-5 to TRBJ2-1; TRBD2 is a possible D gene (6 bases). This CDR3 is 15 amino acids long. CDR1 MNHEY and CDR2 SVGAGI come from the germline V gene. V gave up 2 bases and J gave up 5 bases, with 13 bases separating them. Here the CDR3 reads CASSYRGPGDNEQFF. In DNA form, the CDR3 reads TGTGCCAGCAGTTACAGGGGCCCGGGGGACAATGAGCAGTTCTTC.

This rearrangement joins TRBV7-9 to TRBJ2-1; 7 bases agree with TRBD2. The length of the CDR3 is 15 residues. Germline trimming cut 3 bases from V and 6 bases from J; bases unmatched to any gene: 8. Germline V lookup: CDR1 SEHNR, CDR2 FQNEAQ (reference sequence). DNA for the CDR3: TGTGCCAGCAGCTTTGGGGACTATGCCCGCAATGAGCAGTTCTTC. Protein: CASSFGDYARNEQFF. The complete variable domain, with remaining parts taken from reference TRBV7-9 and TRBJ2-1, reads DTGVSQNPRHKITKRGQNVTFRCDPISEHNRLYWYRQTLGQGPEFLTYFQNEAQLEKSRLLSDRFSAERPKGSFSTLEIQRTEQGDSAMYLCASSFGDYARNEQFFGPGTRLTVL.

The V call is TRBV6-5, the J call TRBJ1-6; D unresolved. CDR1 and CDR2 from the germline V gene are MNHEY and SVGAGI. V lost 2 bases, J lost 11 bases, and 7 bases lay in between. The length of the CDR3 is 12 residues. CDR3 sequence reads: CASSYAGTPLHF. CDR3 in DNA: TGTGCCAGCAGTTACGCGGGTACACCCCTCCACTTT.

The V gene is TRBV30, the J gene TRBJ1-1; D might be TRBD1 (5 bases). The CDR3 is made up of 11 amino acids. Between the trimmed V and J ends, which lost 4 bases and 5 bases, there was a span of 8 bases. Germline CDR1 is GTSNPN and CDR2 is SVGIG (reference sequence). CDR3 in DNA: TGTGCCTGGAACAGGAGGACTGAAGCTTTCTTT. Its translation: CAWNRRTEAFF.

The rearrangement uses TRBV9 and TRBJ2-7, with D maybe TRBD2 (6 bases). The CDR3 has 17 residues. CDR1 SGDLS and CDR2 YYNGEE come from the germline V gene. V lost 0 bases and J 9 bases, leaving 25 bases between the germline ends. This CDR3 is CASSVDLPGGVEEAQYF. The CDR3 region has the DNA TGTGCCAGCAGCGTAGACCTTCCCGGGGGAGTAGAGGAGGCGCAGTACTTC. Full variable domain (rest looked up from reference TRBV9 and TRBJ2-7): DSGVTQTPKHLITATGQRVTLRCSPRSGDLSVYWYQQSLDQGLQFLIQYYNGEERAKGNILERFSAQQFPDLHSELNLSSLELGDSALYFCASSVDLPGGVEEAQYFGPGTRLTVT.

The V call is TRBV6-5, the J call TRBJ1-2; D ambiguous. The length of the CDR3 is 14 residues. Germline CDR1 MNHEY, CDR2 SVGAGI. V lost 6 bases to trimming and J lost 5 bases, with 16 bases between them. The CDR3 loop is CASSGTRGVYGYTF. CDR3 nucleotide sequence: TGTGCCAGCAGCGGCACGCGCGGGGTTTATGGCTACACCTTC.

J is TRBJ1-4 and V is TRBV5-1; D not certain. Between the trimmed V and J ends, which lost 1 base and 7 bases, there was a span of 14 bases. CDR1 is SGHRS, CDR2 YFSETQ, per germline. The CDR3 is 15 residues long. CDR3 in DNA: TGCGCCAGCAGCTTGTTGGCAGGTGAGGGTGAAAAACTGTTTTTT. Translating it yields CASSLLAGEGEKLFF.

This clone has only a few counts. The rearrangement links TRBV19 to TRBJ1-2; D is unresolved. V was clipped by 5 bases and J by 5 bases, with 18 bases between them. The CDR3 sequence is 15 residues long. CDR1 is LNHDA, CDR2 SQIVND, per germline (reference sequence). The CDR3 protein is CASSPGHSGGYGYTF. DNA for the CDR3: TGTGCCAGTAGTCCCGGCCACAGTGGAGGGTATGGCTACACCTTC.

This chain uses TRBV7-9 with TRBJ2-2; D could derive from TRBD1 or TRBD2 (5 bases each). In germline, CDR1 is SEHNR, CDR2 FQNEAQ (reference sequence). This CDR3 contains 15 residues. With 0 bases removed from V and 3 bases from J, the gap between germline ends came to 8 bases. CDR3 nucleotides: TGTGCCAGCAGCTTAGCGGGACCGGACACCGGGGAGCTGTTTTTT. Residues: CASSLAGPDTGELFF. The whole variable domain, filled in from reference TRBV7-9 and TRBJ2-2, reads DTGVSQNPRHKITKRGQNVTFRCDPISEHNRLYWYRQTLGQGPEFLTYFQNEAQLEKSRLLSDRFSAERPKGSFSTLEIQRTEQGDSAMYLCASSLAGPDTGELFFGEGSRLTVL.

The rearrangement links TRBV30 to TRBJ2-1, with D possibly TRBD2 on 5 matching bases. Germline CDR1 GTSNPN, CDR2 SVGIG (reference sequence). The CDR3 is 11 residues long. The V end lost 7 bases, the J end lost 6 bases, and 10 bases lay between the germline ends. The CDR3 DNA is TGTGCCTTTACCGGAGGCAATGAGCAGTTCTTC. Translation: CAFTGGNEQFF.

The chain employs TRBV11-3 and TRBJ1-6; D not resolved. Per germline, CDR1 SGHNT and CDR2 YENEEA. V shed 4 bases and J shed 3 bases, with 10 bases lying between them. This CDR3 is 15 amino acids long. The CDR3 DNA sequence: TGTGCCAGCAGCTACCGGGCCCTCTATAATTCACCCCTCCACTTT. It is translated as CASSYRALYNSPLHF. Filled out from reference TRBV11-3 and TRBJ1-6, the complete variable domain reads EAGVVQSPRYKIIEKKQPVAFWCNPISGHNTLYWYLQNLGQGPELLIRYENEEAVDDSQLPKDRFSAERLKGVDSTLKIQPAELGDSAVYLCASSYRALYNSPLHFGNGTRLTVT.

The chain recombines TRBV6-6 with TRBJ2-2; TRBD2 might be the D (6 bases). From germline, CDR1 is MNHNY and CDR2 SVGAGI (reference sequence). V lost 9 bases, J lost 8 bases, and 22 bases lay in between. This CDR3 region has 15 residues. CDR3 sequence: CASLVGSPWSGELFF. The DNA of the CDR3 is TGTGCCAGTTTAGTCGGGAGCCCTTGGTCGGGGGAGCTGTTTTTT.

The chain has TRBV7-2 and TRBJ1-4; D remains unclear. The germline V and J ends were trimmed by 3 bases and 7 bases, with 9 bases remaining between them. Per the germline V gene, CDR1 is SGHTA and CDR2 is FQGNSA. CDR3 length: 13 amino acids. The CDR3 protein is CASSLRNGEKLFF. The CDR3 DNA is TGTGCCAGCAGCTTGCGAAATGGTGAAAAACTGTTTTTT.

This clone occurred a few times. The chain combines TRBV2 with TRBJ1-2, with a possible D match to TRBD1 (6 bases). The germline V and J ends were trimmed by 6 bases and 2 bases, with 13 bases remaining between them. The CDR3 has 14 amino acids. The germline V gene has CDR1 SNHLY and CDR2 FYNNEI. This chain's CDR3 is CASSELTGNYGYTF. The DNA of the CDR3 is TGTGCCAGCAGCGAACTCACAGGGAACTATGGCTACACCTTC.

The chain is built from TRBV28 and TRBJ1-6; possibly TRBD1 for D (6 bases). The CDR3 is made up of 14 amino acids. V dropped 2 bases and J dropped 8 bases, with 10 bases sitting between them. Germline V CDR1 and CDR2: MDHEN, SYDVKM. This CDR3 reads CASSLTGFYSPLHF. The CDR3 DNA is TGTGCCAGCAGTTTAACAGGGTTCTATTCACCCCTCCACTTT.

For the CDR3, the DNA is TGTGCCAGCAGTAGTACCACCACTCTACAAGAGACCCAGTACTTC. Its protein is CASSSTTTLQETQYF. This chain joins TRBV6-5 and TRBJ2-5; D unclear. This CDR3 spans 15 amino acids. Looked up from germline, CDR1 is MNHEY and CDR2 is SVGAGI. The V end was cut by 5 bases, the J end by 2 bases, with 15 bases between.

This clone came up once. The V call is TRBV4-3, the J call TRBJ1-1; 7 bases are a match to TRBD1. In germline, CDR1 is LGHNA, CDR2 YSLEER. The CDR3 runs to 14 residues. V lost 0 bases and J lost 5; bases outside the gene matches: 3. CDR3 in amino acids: CASSQDDRATEAFF. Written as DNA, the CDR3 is TGCGCCAGCAGCCAAGACGACAGGGCAACTGAAGCTTTCTTT.

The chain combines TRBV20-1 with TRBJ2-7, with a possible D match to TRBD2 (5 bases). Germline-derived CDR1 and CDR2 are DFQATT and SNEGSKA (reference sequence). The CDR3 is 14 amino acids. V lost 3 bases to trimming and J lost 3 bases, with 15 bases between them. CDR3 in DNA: TGCAGTGCTAGTCACCCTGTTGGAGGCTACGAGCAGTACTTC. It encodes CSASHPVGGYEQYF.

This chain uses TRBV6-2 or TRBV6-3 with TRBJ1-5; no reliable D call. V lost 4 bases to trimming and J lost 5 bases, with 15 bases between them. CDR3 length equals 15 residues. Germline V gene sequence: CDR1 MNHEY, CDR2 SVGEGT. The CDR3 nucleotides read TGTGCCAGCAGTTTGGTACCGGCGGGAGATCAGCCCCAGCATTTT. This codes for CASSLVPAGDQPQHF.

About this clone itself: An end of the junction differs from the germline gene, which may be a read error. CDR3 protein: CASSLTYGSRAVVF. As DNA, the CDR3 is TGTGCCAGCAGCTTAACATACGGCTCGAGAGCAGTTGTCTTC. The rearrangement uses TRBV7-3 and TRBJ2-1; D not resolved. Per the germline V gene, CDR1 is SGHTA and CDR2 is FQGTGA. The CDR3 totals 14 residues.

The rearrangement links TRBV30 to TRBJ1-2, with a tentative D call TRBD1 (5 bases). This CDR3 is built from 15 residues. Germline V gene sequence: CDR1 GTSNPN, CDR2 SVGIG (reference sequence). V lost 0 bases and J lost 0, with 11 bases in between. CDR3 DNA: TGTGCCTGGAGTGTAACAGGCGCTGCTAACTATGGCTACACCTTC. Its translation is CAWSVTGAANYGYTF.

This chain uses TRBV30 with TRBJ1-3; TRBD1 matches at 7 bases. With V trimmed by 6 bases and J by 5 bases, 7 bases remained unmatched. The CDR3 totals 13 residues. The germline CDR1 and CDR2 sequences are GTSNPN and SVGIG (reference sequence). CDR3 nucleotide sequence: TGTGCCTGCGCTCTACAGGGGAGAAACACCATATATTTT. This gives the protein CACALQGRNTIYF. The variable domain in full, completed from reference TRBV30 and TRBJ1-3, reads SQTIHQWPATLVQPVGSPLSLECTVEGTSNPNLYWYRQAAGRGLQLLFYSVGIGQISSEVPQNLSASRPQDRQFILSSKKLLLSDSGFYLCACALQGRNTIYFGEGSWLTVV.

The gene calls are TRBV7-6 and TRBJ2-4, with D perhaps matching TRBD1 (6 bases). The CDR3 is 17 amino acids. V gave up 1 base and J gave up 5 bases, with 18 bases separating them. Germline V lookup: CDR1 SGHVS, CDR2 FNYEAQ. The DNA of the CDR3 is TGTGCCAGCAGCTTAGTGGTAGGCTGGGCAGGGGAAAACATTCAGTACTTC. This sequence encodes CASSLVVGWAGENIQYF.

CDR3 in amino acids: CASSPHGGLASYTYEQYF. CDR3 DNA sequence: TGTGCCAGCAGCCCGCACGGGGGCCTAGCGTCCTATACCTACGAGCAGTACTTC. This sequence joins TRBV7-2 and TRBJ2-7; tentatively, D is TRBD1 or TRBD2 (6 bases each). CDR3 size: 18 residues. The V end lost 5 bases, the J end lost 2 bases, and 25 bases lay between the germline ends. CDR1 and CDR2 from the germline V gene are SGHTA and FQGNSA.